This is a list of T cell receptor beta chains from one sample in a study of response to subunit inactivated influenza vaccine. TCRdb fed the RT-PCR reads into MiXCR, producing one record per CDR3 protein. The sample has 650,000 to 850,000 distinct CDR3 sequences; approximately 15% are singletons. The specimen was PBMCs from blood, collected less than 15 days before vaccination. These receptors all stem from a man aged 45-65 years who received an inactivated influenza vaccine. CDR3s include the opening cysteine and the closing phenylalanine or tryptophan. A D gene is named only where the DNA matches it firmly. The size entry is marked missing in some rows and otherwise reads once, few, many or a size class.

d_call j_call v_call clone_size cdr3_nt cdr3_aa
- TRBJ1-6 TRBV5-5 - TGTGCCAGCAGCTTGCAACAGATAGATTCACCCCTCCACTTT CASSLQQIDSPLHF
- TRBJ2-7 TRBV5-1 - TGCGCCATCAGCTCAACACAACCGGGCGACCCCGAGCAGTACTTC CAISSTQPGDPEQYF
- TRBJ2-7 TRBV18 few TGTGCCAGCTCACCACGTCTACTATCCGCTCCGTACGAGCAGTACTTC CASSPRLLSAPYEQYF
TRBD1 TRBJ1-1 TRBV7-2 - TGTGCCAGCAGCTTAGGGACAGGGCAGTTCGCTGAAGCTTTCTTT CASSLGTGQFAEAFF
- TRBJ2-7 TRBV18 few TGTGCCAGCTCACCACCCAGGGTCTACGAGCAGTACTTC CASSPPRVYEQYF
- TRBJ2-7 TRBV5-1 - TGCGCCAGCAGCTTGAATGGTAACTACGAGCAGTACTTC CASSLNGNYEQYF
TRBD2 TRBJ2-1 TRBV7-2 few TGTGCCAGCAGCTTCTACAGCGGGAGGGCATACAATGAGCAGTTCTTC CASSFYSGRAYNEQFF
- TRBJ1-3 TRBV29-1 many TGCAGCGTTGAAAGCAACTCACGGGGGTCCGCTGGAAACACCATATATTTT CSVESNSRGSAGNTIYF
TRBD1 TRBJ2-3 TRBV7-8 few TGTGCCAGCAGCCCTAGGGACAGGGCTATTTCAGATACGCAGTATTTT CASSPRDRAISDTQYF
- TRBJ2-1 TRBV28 few TGTGCCAGCAGTCGGAGTGGTGGGGGTGAGCAGTTCTTC CASSRSGGGEQFF
TRBD1 TRBJ2-2 TRBV6-1 - TGTGCCAGCAGTGCAACACAGGGGGTGCCCGGGGAGCTGTTTTTT CASSATQGVPGELFF
- TRBJ2-7 TRBV27 few TGTGCCAGCAGTCCCCACGACAGACTCTACGAGCAGTACTTC CASSPHDRLYEQYF
TRBD1 TRBJ1-4 TRBV25-1 - TGTGCCAGCAGTGAAGACACCGGGACAGGGGTTGAAAAACTGTTTTTT CASSEDTGTGVEKLFF
TRBD1 TRBJ1-2 TRBV20-1 many TGCAGTGCTGTAGAGGGGGCCTATGGCTACACCTTC CSAVEGAYGYTF
- TRBJ2-5 TRBV4-2 - TGTGCCAGCAGCCAAGATGAGACAAAAGAGACCCAGTACTTC CASSQDETKETQYF
- TRBJ1-2 TRBV6-1 - TGTGCCAGCATAGTAAGGGGCGTCCATGGCTACACCTTC CASIVRGVHGYTF
TRBD1 TRBJ2-4 TRBV18 many TGTGCCAGCTCAGGTCCCGGGACAGGGATTGAAGCCAAAAACATTCAGTACTTC CASSGPGTGIEAKNIQYF
- TRBJ2-7 TRBV5-1 - TGCGCCAGCAGCTTGGGTGTTCGGGGTGTATTCTACGAGCAGTACTTC CASSLGVRGVFYEQYF
- TRBJ2-7 TRBV3-1 - TGTGCCAGCAGCCGTTCTGAGCCCTACGAGCAGTACTTC CASSRSEPYEQYF
- TRBJ1-2 TRBV20-1 - TGCAGTGCCTTCGAAAATGGCTACACCTTC CSAFENGYTF
TRBD1 TRBJ1-3 TRBV4-2 - TGTGCCAGCAGCCAAGACAGGGGGCCCCTCTCTGGAAACACCATATATTTT CASSQDRGPLSGNTIYF
- TRBJ1-4 TRBV3-1 - TGTGCCAGCAGCCATAGAGGAAAGAATGAAAAACTGTTTTTT CASSHRGKNEKLFF
- TRBJ2-1 TRBV6-2/TRBV6-3 - TGTGCCAGCACCAAGGGTCAAAATGAGCAGTTCTTC CASTKGQNEQFF
- TRBJ1-2 TRBV3-1 few TGTGCCAGCAGCCAAGCCCCCCAGGCGGACTATGGCTACACCTTC CASSQAPQADYGYTF